A single T cell receptor beta chain is shown here with its context. Read sequence stops 3 residues before the CDR3 end, and the germline J gene provides the missing end. Each participant carried one incident cervical HPV16 infection only. These data originate in a study of T cells in women clearing cervical HPV infection. Study summary: Controls gave blood once infection was undetectable; cases at lesion identification. HLA type stays a possible confounder, typing being limited.

Genomic DNA, averaging around 1,200 ng per sample, yielded TCR beta CDR3 via immunoSEQ. TCRdb's table, derived via immunoSEQ multiplex PCR, lists solely in-frame clones and lacks some. The sample data list 25,000 to 40,000 clones. CDR1 and CDR2 (germline): GTSNPN, SVGIG (reference sequence). The CDR3 consists of 14 residues. The clonotype comes from a woman aged 18 to 75 with a cervical HPV16 infection that either progressed to CIN3+ or cleared (not recorded which). Sequencing was done on a sample of blood buffy coat. The chain uses TRBV30 and TRBJ2-2; 8 nucleotides line up with TRBD1. This CDR3 is CAWKPRDRNSPLFF. Incomplete CDR3 DNA: TGTGCCTGGAAGCCCCGGGACAGGAATTCACCG.